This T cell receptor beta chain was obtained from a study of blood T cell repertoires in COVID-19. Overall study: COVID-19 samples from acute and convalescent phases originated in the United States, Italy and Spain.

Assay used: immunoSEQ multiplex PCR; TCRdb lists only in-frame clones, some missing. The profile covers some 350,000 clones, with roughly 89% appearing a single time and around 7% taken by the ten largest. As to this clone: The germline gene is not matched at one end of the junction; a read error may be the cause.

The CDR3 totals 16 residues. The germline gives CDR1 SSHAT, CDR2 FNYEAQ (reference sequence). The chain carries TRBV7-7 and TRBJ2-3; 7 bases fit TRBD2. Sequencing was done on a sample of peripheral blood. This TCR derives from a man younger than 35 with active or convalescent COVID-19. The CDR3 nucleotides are TGTGCTAGCAGCTCCGATGGACTAGGAGAGGCAGATACGCAGTATTTT. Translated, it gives CASSSDGLGEADTQYF.